These 20 T cell receptor beta chains share one sample of origin, sequenced in a study of T cell responses to AZD1222 COVID-19 vaccine (dated by TCRdb to the early 2020s). In light of the paper, this sample's time point label describes: baseline before first vaccination. Libraries were constructed by the immunoSEQ multiplex PCR assay. TCRdb's version of the immuneACCESS table is confined to in-frame rearrangements and falls short of the full clone set. An unresolved V gene accounts for under half of the shortfall where checked; the remainder is of unknown origin. The sample has about 140,000 clones on record, more than 85% of them singletons. The biggest ten clones account for 3.1% of the sample. The sequenced sample was peripheral blood, obtained on day 0 of AZD1222 vaccination. These receptors were taken from an adult in good health.

The gene calls are TRBV6-5 and TRBJ2-5; 7 nucleotides align to TRBD1. V was pared by 5 bases and J by 2 bases, with 5 bases of the junction left unmatched. CDR1 is MNHEY, CDR2 SVGAGI, per germline. There are 14 residues in the CDR3. The CDR3 DNA is TGTGCCAGCAGTCCGGGACAGACACAAGAGACCCAGTACTTC. It specifies CASSPGQTQETQYF.

The chain carries TRBV15 and TRBJ1-5; 7 bases fit TRBD1. Germline assignment: CDR1 LNHNV and CDR2 YYDKDF (reference sequence). With V trimmed by 3 bases and J by 0 bases, 8 bases remained unmatched. This CDR3 region has 17 residues. The CDR3 loop is CATSSAGTEDSNQPQHF. As DNA, the CDR3 is TGTGCCACCAGCAGCGCCGGGACAGAGGATAGCAATCAGCCCCAGCATTTT.

This clone was seen once. The chain recombines TRBV3-1 (or the pseudogene TRBV3-2) with TRBJ1-1; D not resolved. This CDR3 contains 13 residues. Germline V CDR1 and CDR2: LGHDT, YNNKEL (reference sequence). V lost 2 bases and J lost 5, with 9 bases in between. This chain's CDR3 is CASSQNMETEAFF. The CDR3 region has the DNA TGTGCCAGCAGCCAAAACATGGAAACTGAAGCTTTCTTT.

This clone was picked up one time. The chain combines TRBV5-8 with TRBJ2-3; D remains unclear. This CDR3 contains 15 residues. Trimming removed 0 bases at V and 3 bases at J, with 11 bases between. In germline, CDR1 is SGHTS, CDR2 YDEGEE. CDR3 in DNA: TGTGCCAGCAGCTTGGTGCGGAGCAAGACAGATACGCAGTATTTT. It is translated as CASSLVRSKTDTQYF.

The V and J genes are TRBV4-2 and TRBJ1-1, with TRBD1 identical over 10 bases. V trimming: 6 bases; J trimming: 5 bases; junction bases outside the gene matches: 9. Per germline, CDR1 LGHNA and CDR2 YNFKEQ. CDR3 length: 15 amino acids. For the CDR3, the DNA is TGTGCCAGCAGTCCGGACCGACAGGGGGCGACTGAAGCTTTCTTT. It is translated as CASSPDRQGATEAFF.

The chain is built from TRBV2 and TRBJ1-1; possible D gene TRBD1, 5 bases. The germline V gene has CDR1 SNHLY and CDR2 FYNNEI. V was shortened by 4 bases and J by 6 bases, with 18 bases between the two germline ends. This CDR3 has 15 amino acids. The CDR3 sequence: CASSVVRVRLSEAFF. The CDR3 DNA is TGTGCCAGCAGTGTGGTCAGGGTTCGGTTATCTGAAGCTTTCTTT.

This chain links TRBV18 with TRBJ1-3; a weak D match, TRBD1 (5 bases). V was cut by 4 bases and J by 9 bases, with 22 bases left in between. The CDR3 is made up of 16 amino acids. Germline loops: CDR1 KGHSH, CDR2 LQKENI. CDR3 DNA: TGTGCCAGCTCACGGCCCGGGGGAGGCCTTTTGGGCACCATATATTTT. The encoded protein is CASSRPGGGLLGTIYF.

The chain uses TRBV5-1 and TRBJ1-3, with D perhaps matching TRBD1 (6 bases). The CDR3 length is 15 residues. The V end lost 4 bases, the J end lost 0 bases, and 11 bases lay between the germline ends. Per germline, CDR1 SGHRS and CDR2 YFSETQ. CDR3 coding DNA: TGCGCCAGCAGCGTCCAGGGGAACTCTGGAAACACCATATATTTT. It yields the protein CASSVQGNSGNTIYF.

With respect to this clone: Germline is not matched at one junction end, which may reflect a read error. V and J are TRBV6-1 and TRBJ1-2; 8 bases match TRBD1. The CDR3 has 12 amino acids. The germline V gene has CDR1 MNHNS and CDR2 SASEGT. The CDR3 DNA reads TGTGCCAGCAGTGAGACACAGGGGGTCCTCCCGTTC. Protein sequence: CASSETQGVLPF.

This chain connects TRBV19 to TRBJ1-6; D gene uncertain. The CDR3 length is 13 residues. The germline V and J ends were trimmed by 7 bases and 3 bases, with 7 bases remaining between them. The V gene's germline CDR1 is LNHDA and CDR2 SQIVND (reference sequence). The DNA of the CDR3 is TGTGCCAGTACGGTCAACTATAATTCACCCCTCCACTTT. This sequence encodes CASTVNYNSPLHF. Full variable domain (remainder filled in from reference TRBV19 and TRBJ1-6): DGGITQSPKYLFRKEGQNVTLSCEQNLNHDAMYWYRQDPGQGLRLIYYSQIVNDFQKGDIAEGYSVSREKKESFPLTVTSAQKNPTAFYLCASTVNYNSPLHFGNGTRLTVT.

J is TRBJ1-1 and V is TRBV18; the D is unclear. Germline assignment: CDR1 KGHSH and CDR2 LQKENI. V gave up 5 bases and J gave up 1 base, with 11 bases separating them. The CDR3 is 14 amino acids. This chain's CDR3 is CASSSREGNTEAFF. Written as DNA, the CDR3 is TGTGCCAGCTCATCGCGAGAGGGGAACACTGAAGCTTTCTTT. Full variable domain (rest looked up from reference TRBV18 and TRBJ1-1): NAGVMQNPRHLVRRRGQEARLRCSPMKGHSHVYWYRQLPEEGLKFMVYLQKENIIDESGMPKERFSAEFPKEGPSILRIQQVVRGDSAAYFCASSSREGNTEAFFGQGTRLTVV.

The V gene is TRBV27, the J gene TRBJ2-1; 13 nucleotides line up with TRBD2. The junction had 8 bases not matched to a gene; V was cut back by 10 bases and J by 2 bases. The CDR3 spans 16 residues. Germline CDR1 is MNHEY and CDR2 is SMNVEV (reference sequence). The CDR3 coding sequence is TGTGCCACCAAGACTAGCGGGAGGCCTCCCTACAATGAGCAGTTCTTC. Amino acids: CATKTSGRPPYNEQFF.

The rearrangement joins TRBV9 to TRBJ1-5; TRBD1 matches 10 bases. The CDR3 covers 14 residues. With 3 bases clipped from V and 5 bases from J, the junction kept 2 bases outside the gene matches. CDR1 and CDR2 (germline): SGDLS, YYNGEE. As DNA, the CDR3 is TGTGCCAGCAGCGGGACAGGGGGAGATCAGCCCCAGCATTTT. It codes for CASSGTGGDQPQHF.

This rearrangement joins TRBV29-1 to TRBJ1-4; D gene uncertain. There are 13 residues in the CDR3. The germline gives CDR1 SQVTM, CDR2 ANQGSEA. V was trimmed by 2 bases and J by 8 bases, leaving 12 bases between them. The CDR3: CSVESGVEEKLFF. The DNA of the CDR3 is TGCAGCGTTGAATCTGGGGTCGAGGAAAAACTGTTTTTT.

The chain links TRBV30 to TRBJ2-7; no reliable D call. CDR1 and CDR2 (germline): GTSNPN, SVGIG (reference sequence). This CDR3 is built from 11 residues. V lost 3 bases and J 2 bases, leaving 5 bases between the germline ends. CDR3 loop: CAWSRPYEQYF. For the CDR3, the DNA is TGTGCCTGGAGCAGACCCTACGAGCAGTACTTC.

This clone was counted between two and nine times. This sample includes further DNA sequences coding for the same CDR3. The genes are TRBV6-5 and TRBJ2-3; no firm D call. Trimming shortened V by 4 bases and J by 0 bases, and 11 bases separated the two germline ends. The CDR3 runs to 15 residues. Germline V gene lookup returns CDR1 MNHEY and CDR2 SVGAGI. In nucleotides, the CDR3 is TGTGCCAGCAGTTTAGGCGGCGTTAGCACAGATACGCAGTATTTT. Translated: CASSLGGVSTDTQYF.

The rearrangement joins TRBV30 to TRBJ1-1; possibly TRBD1 for D (6 bases). Trimming shortened V by 4 bases and J by 1 base, and 13 bases separated the two germline ends. CDR1 and CDR2 from the germline V gene are GTSNPN and SVGIG (reference sequence). This CDR3 contains 14 residues. CDR3 sequence: CAWTTGWGNTEAFF. The CDR3 region has the DNA TGTGCCTGGACGACAGGCTGGGGGAACACTGAAGCTTTCTTT.

The chain recombines TRBV6-1 with TRBJ2-3; D gene ambiguous. Trimming shortened V by 1 base and J by 2 bases, and 7 bases separated the two germline ends. CDR1 and CDR2 from the germline V gene are MNHNS and SASEGT. The CDR3 runs to 14 residues. The CDR3 region is CASSEEIATDTQYF. As DNA, the CDR3 is TGTGCCAGCAGTGAAGAGATAGCCACAGATACGCAGTATTTT.

V and J are TRBV3-1 (or the pseudogene TRBV3-2) and TRBJ2-2, with D uncertain. CDR1 and CDR2 (germline): LGHDT, YNNKEL (reference sequence). CDR3 size: 15 residues. V dropped 1 base and J dropped 6 bases, with 12 bases sitting between them. Here the CDR3 reads CASSQGRGESGELFF. CDR3 sequence (DNA): TGTGCCAGCAGCCAAGGTCGAGGAGAATCCGGGGAGCTGTTTTTT.

This clone came up once. The rearrangement links TRBV4-3 to TRBJ2-3; possibly TRBD2 for D (6 bases). This CDR3 has 17 residues. Trimming cost V 0 bases and J 4 bases, with 17 bases left between them. Germline V gene sequence: CDR1 LGHNA, CDR2 YSLEER. CDR3 sequence (DNA): TGCGCCAGCAGCCAAGATCTCCTTACTAGCATGTCAGATACGCAGTATTTT. Translated: CASSQDLLTSMSDTQYF.